This entry is about one TCR beta chain. The data originate from a study of T-cell memory formation after mild COVID-19. Study as a whole: For the most part, TCR clusters were specific to one donor.

TCRdb redid the calling of the 5' RACE reads with MiXCR, one entry per CDR3 protein. Here the sample spans about 260,000 distinct CDR3 sequences, around 8% being singletons. The germline V and J ends were trimmed by 4 bases and 0 bases, with 8 bases remaining between them. The germline CDR1 and CDR2 sequences are SGDLS and YYNGEE. The CDR3 length is 15 residues. The chain couples TRBV9 to TRBJ2-6, with a weak D call TRBD1 (5 bases). The receptor's source is a man aged 18 to 29 who had mild COVID-19 (a few samples of this study predate the infection). Cell type and time point are not known. Sequenced input: PBMCs or a T cell subset sorted from them (not recorded which). CDR3 amino acids: CASSLTDSGANVLTF. CDR3 nucleotides: TGTGCCAGCAGCCTGACAGACTCTGGGGCCAACGTCCTGACTTTC.